The 28 T cell receptor beta chains below all came from one sample that was sequenced in a study of blood T cell repertoires in COVID-19. Assay used: immunoSEQ multiplex PCR; TCRdb lists only in-frame clones, some missing. The table shows 100,000 or so clones, with about 90% occurring only once. The sample taken for sequencing was peripheral blood. The receptors were gathered from a man aged 30-40 years in a cohort sampled during active COVID-19.

The genes are TRBV2 and TRBJ1-2; D ambiguous. The V gene lost 4 bases and the J gene lost 8 bases, with 11 bases spanning the gap. The CDR3 is 12 amino acids. The V gene's germline CDR1 is SNHLY and CDR2 FYNNEI. The CDR3 reads CASSVFVRGYTF. The CDR3 DNA reads TGTGCCAGCAGTGTGTTTGTCCGGGGCTACACCTTC.

This rearrangement joins TRBV9 to TRBJ2-5; D not certain. Germline-derived CDR1 and CDR2 are SGDLS and YYNGEE. The CDR3 extends over 13 amino acids. V shed 0 bases and J shed 5 bases, with 8 bases lying between them. The CDR3 sequence is CASSVGPGETQYF. The CDR3, as DNA: TGTGCCAGCAGCGTAGGGCCCGGGGAGACCCAGTACTTC.

The chain carries TRBV18 and TRBJ2-1; D might be TRBD2 (7 bases). The V end lost 2 bases, the J end lost 13 bases, and 18 bases lay between the germline ends. The CDR3 consists of 14 residues. Germline CDR1 is KGHSH and CDR2 is LQKENI. The CDR3 DNA reads as TGTGCCAGCTCACCAGGAGGGGGGGCCCGAGAACAGTTCTTC. Its translation: CASSPGGGAREQFF.

The J gene is TRBJ2-1, the V gene TRBV29-1; TRBD2 matches at 7 bases. Looked up from germline, CDR1 is SQVTM and CDR2 is ANQGSEA. The J segment lost 2 bases and the V segment lost 5 bases, leaving 6 bases of the junction unmatched. This CDR3 has 14 amino acids. The CDR3 is CSVTLAGTYNEQFF. The CDR3 nucleotides are TGCAGCGTTACCTTAGCGGGTACCTACAATGAGCAGTTCTTC.

This chain links TRBV4-2 with TRBJ1-1; 7 nucleotides align to TRBD1. V shed 5 bases and J 7 bases; nucleotides not matched to a gene: 7. The CDR3 sequence is 13 residues long. The germline gives CDR1 LGHNA, CDR2 YNFKEQ. The CDR3 sequence: CASSSRTGGEAFF. CDR3 nucleotide sequence: TGTGCCAGCAGCTCCCGGACAGGCGGTGAAGCTTTCTTT.

This rearrangement joins TRBV28 to TRBJ2-3; 7 nucleotides align to TRBD1. Germline V lookup: CDR1 MDHEN, CDR2 SYDVKM. Trimming at V came to 7 bases and at J to 3 bases, leaving 10 bases not matched to a gene. The CDR3 has 15 amino acids. For the CDR3, the DNA is TGTGCCAGCACCATGAGGAACAGGGGAACAGATACGCAGTATTTT. It translates to CASTMRNRGTDTQYF.

The chain links TRBV2 to TRBJ1-4; no firm D call. The CDR3 is 15 residues long. In germline, CDR1 is SNHLY, CDR2 FYNNEI. V lost 2 bases to trimming and J lost 5 bases, with 12 bases between them. The CDR3, as DNA: TGTGCCAGCAGTGAAAATGGCAACAGCAATGAAAAACTGTTTTTT. Its protein product is CASSENGNSNEKLFF.

Here the CDR3 reads CAWTAGLYEQYF. In DNA form, the CDR3 reads TGTGCCTGGACGGCGGGCCTCTACGAGCAGTACTTC. This chain connects TRBV30 to TRBJ2-7, with TRBD2 as a possible D gene (5 bases). The germline V gene encodes CDR1 GTSNPN and CDR2 SVGIG (reference sequence). The CDR3 has 12 amino acids. The germline V and J ends were trimmed by 4 bases and 3 bases, with 10 bases remaining between them. Together with reference TRBV30 and TRBJ2-7, the CDR3 gives the full variable domain: SQTIHQWPATLVQPVGSPLSLECTVEGTSNPNLYWYRQAAGRGLQLLFYSVGIGQISSEVPQNLSASRPQDRQFILSSKKLLLSDSGFYLCAWTAGLYEQYFGPGTRLTVT.

CDR3 in DNA: TGTGCCAGCAGCCCCTTTGAGGACTCTGGGGCCAACGTCCTGACTTTC. This codes for CASSPFEDSGANVLTF. The chain combines TRBV4-2 with TRBJ2-6; D is undetermined. Trimming left V 4 bases short and J 0 bases short, with 10 bases between. The CDR3 has 16 residues. Germline V lookup: CDR1 LGHNA, CDR2 YNFKEQ.

The CDR3 DNA reads TGTGCCTGGGGAGGCCTCTGGGGGCGAAGCAATGAGCAGTTCTTC. It specifies CAWGGLWGRSNEQFF. The rearrangement uses TRBV30 and TRBJ2-1; possible D gene TRBD1, 6 bases. V shed 5 bases and J shed 6 bases, with 20 bases lying between them. The CDR3 length is 15 residues. Germline V gives CDR1 GTSNPN, CDR2 SVGIG (reference sequence).

V gene TRBV28 combines with J gene TRBJ2-7, with D possibly being TRBD2 (5 bases). This CDR3 is 12 amino acids long. V was pared by 6 bases and J by 9 bases, with 15 bases between. Looked up from germline, CDR1 is MDHEN and CDR2 is SYDVKM. Here the CDR3 DNA reads TGTGCCAGCAGGTCCGGGGAGAAGCGGCAGTACTTC. It encodes CASRSGEKRQYF.

The chain recombines TRBV2 with TRBJ1-1; maybe TRBD1 (6 bases). V gave up 6 bases and J gave up 0 bases, with 11 bases separating them. Germline CDR1 is SNHLY and CDR2 is FYNNEI. This CDR3 has 14 residues. The DNA for the CDR3 is TGTGCCAGCAGGACAGGTCTCATGAACACTGAAGCTTTCTTT. Encoded protein: CASRTGLMNTEAFF.

This sequence joins TRBV6-5 and TRBJ2-3; possibly TRBD1 for D (6 bases). Germline assignment: CDR1 MNHEY and CDR2 SVGAGI. The V and J ends lost 8 bases and 1 base respectively, with 10 bases between them. CDR3 length equals 13 residues. As DNA, the CDR3 is TGTGCCAGCCAGGGGCTGCGCACAGATACGCAGTATTTT. Its protein is CASQGLRTDTQYF.

V is TRBV28 and J is TRBJ1-2; TRBD1 is a possible D gene (5 bases). The CDR3 spans 15 residues. Germline CDR1 MDHEN, CDR2 SYDVKM. Deletions cut 2 bases from V and 2 bases from J, with 12 bases between. The DNA of the CDR3 is TGTGCCAGCAGTTTAGGGTCAGGGCCGAACTATGGCTACACCTTC. This codes for CASSLGSGPNYGYTF.

This chain joins TRBV7-9 and TRBJ1-1, with 8 bases lining up with TRBD1. The CDR3 extends over 16 amino acids. The V and J ends lost 2 bases and 4 bases, in that order; junction bases with no gene match: 9. Germline V gene lookup returns CDR1 SEHNR and CDR2 FQNEAQ (reference sequence). The CDR3 loop is CASSLLGAGGRTEAFF. CDR3 nucleotide sequence: TGTGCCAGCAGCTTATTAGGCGCAGGGGGCCGCACTGAAGCTTTCTTT.

This clone came up a few times. The V and J genes are TRBV19 and TRBJ2-7, with D uncertain. Germline values: CDR1 LNHDA, CDR2 SQIVND (reference sequence). The ends were cut back, 4 bases at V and 2 bases at J, with 9 bases in the middle. This CDR3 has 13 amino acids. The DNA of the CDR3 is TGTGCCAGTAGTACGAGGTTCACCTACGAGCAGTACTTC. It is translated as CASSTRFTYEQYF. The full variable domain, with the rest looked up from reference TRBV19 and TRBJ2-7, is DGGITQSPKYLFRKEGQNVTLSCEQNLNHDAMYWYRQDPGQGLRLIYYSQIVNDFQKGDIAEGYSVSREKKESFPLTVTSAQKNPTAFYLCASSTRFTYEQYFGPGTRLTVT.

The chain couples TRBV5-5 to TRBJ2-5; 12 bases are shared with TRBD2. Per germline, CDR1 SGHKS and CDR2 YYEKEE (reference sequence). This CDR3 region has 18 residues. With 4 bases clipped from V and 1 base from J, the junction kept 11 bases outside the gene matches. The DNA of the CDR3 is TGTGCCAGCAGCCCTTTAGTTCGACTAGCGGGGGTCCAAGAGACCCAGTACTTC. Protein sequence: CASSPLVRLAGVQETQYF.

The gene calls are TRBV3-1 (or the pseudogene TRBV3-2) and TRBJ1-6; D is ambiguous. V was clipped by 1 base and J by 6 bases, with 16 bases between them. This CDR3 contains 17 residues. Germline CDR1 reads LGHDT; CDR2 reads YNNKEL (reference sequence). Here the CDR3 reads CASSQGTLRSFNSPLHF. DNA of the CDR3: TGTGCCAGCAGCCAAGGTACGTTGAGGAGCTTTAATTCACCCCTCCACTTT.

The chain carries TRBV5-5 and TRBJ2-3; TRBD2 matches 9 bases. CDR1 is SGHKS, CDR2 YYEKEE, per germline (reference sequence). Trimming cost V 0 bases and J 0 bases; bases outside gene matches: 8. The CDR3 is 18 amino acids. The CDR3 coding sequence is TGTGCCAGCAGCTTGGGGGCTAGCGGGGCGACTAGCACAGATACGCAGTATTTT. Its protein product is CASSLGASGATSTDTQYF.

The genes are TRBV30 and TRBJ1-1; D remains ambiguous. V lost 3 bases, J lost 6 bases, and 11 bases lay in between. CDR1 and CDR2 (germline): GTSNPN, SVGIG (reference sequence). The CDR3 consists of 12 residues. Here the CDR3 reads CAWRRDSAEAFF. As DNA, the CDR3 is TGTGCCTGGAGGCGGGATTCAGCTGAAGCTTTCTTT. Full variable domain (remainder filled in from reference TRBV30 and TRBJ1-1): SQTIHQWPATLVQPVGSPLSLECTVEGTSNPNLYWYRQAAGRGLQLLFYSVGIGQISSEVPQNLSASRPQDRQFILSSKKLLLSDSGFYLCAWRRDSAEAFFGQGTRLTVV.

The chain carries TRBV7-4 and TRBJ1-6; D is perhaps TRBD1 (5 bases). The CDR3 is made up of 18 amino acids. V lost 3 bases to trimming and J lost 4 bases, with 19 bases between them. Germline V gene data show CDR1 as SGHVT and CDR2 as SQSDAQ. Here the CDR3 DNA reads TGTGCCAGCAGCTTCCGTTTCCCTAACAGGCCGTATAATTCACCCCTCCACTTT. It codes for CASSFRFPNRPYNSPLHF.

Remarks on this clone: One junction end disagrees with the germline gene, perhaps due to a read error. The chain joins TRBV30 to TRBJ1-3; 7 positions agree with TRBD1. The CDR3 has 12 amino acids. Germline lookup yields CDR1 GTSNPN and CDR2 SVGIG (reference sequence). The CDR3 region has the DNA TGTGCCTGGAGTGTTAACAGGGGCTTCGTGGATTTT. Translation: CAWSVNRGFVDF. The entire variable domain, with the rest obtained from reference TRBV30 and TRBJ1-3, is as follows: SQTIHQWPATLVQPVGSPLSLECTVEGTSNPNLYWYRQAAGRGLQLLFYSVGIGQISSEVPQNLSASRPQDRQFILSSKKLLLSDSGFYLCAWSVNRGFVDFGEGSWLTVV.

The chain's CDR3 is CASSLPPDRWGHPTNEKLFF. CDR3 sequence (DNA): TGTGCCAGCAGTTTACCCCCGGATCGGTGGGGACACCCAACTAATGAAAAACTGTTTTTT. This rearrangement joins TRBV28 to TRBJ1-4; D may be TRBD1 (6 bases). V gave up 2 bases and J gave up 0 bases, with 22 bases separating them. The CDR3 runs to 20 residues. Germline loops: CDR1 MDHEN, CDR2 SYDVKM.

The chain is built from TRBV7-9 and TRBJ2-3; no definite D call. The germline V gene has CDR1 SEHNR and CDR2 FQNEAQ (reference sequence). The CDR3 spans 13 residues. V lost 5 bases, J lost 2 bases, and 8 bases lay in between. Here the CDR3 reads CASSDRHTDTQYF. DNA of the CDR3: TGTGCCAGCAGCGATAGACACACAGATACGCAGTATTTT.

The rearrangement joins TRBV20-1 to TRBJ2-7; 8 bases line up with TRBD2. The CDR3 is 14 amino acids. The V and J ends lost 3 bases and 4 bases, in that order; junction bases with no gene match: 8. Germline CDR1 reads DFQATT; CDR2 reads SNEGSKA (reference sequence). The chain's CDR3 is CSASDAGGRYEQYF. DNA of the CDR3: TGCAGTGCTAGTGATGCGGGGGGCCGTTACGAGCAGTACTTC.

The table lists this clone with a few counts. The chain employs TRBV2 and TRBJ2-7; 7 bases map to TRBD1. V trimming: 2 bases; J trimming: 2 bases; junction bases outside the gene matches: 3. This CDR3 is 14 amino acids long. Per the germline V gene, CDR1 is SNHLY and CDR2 is FYNNEI. CDR3 residues: CASSEHRGPYEQYF. The CDR3 coding sequence is TGTGCCAGCAGTGAACACAGGGGCCCCTACGAGCAGTACTTC.

V and J are TRBV27 and TRBJ2-7; D may be TRBD2 (6 bases). This CDR3 has 13 residues. Trimming stripped 2 bases from V and 4 bases from J, with 9 bases between. Germline loops: CDR1 MNHEY, CDR2 SMNVEV (reference sequence). CDR3 DNA sequence: TGTGCCAGCAGTTTAGGCGGGGAATACGAGCAGTACTTC. It codes for CASSLGGEYEQYF.

This rearrangement joins TRBV7-6 to TRBJ2-3, with D tentatively TRBD1 (6 bases). Germline V lookup: CDR1 SGHVS, CDR2 FNYEAQ. Trimming cost V 1 base and J 2 bases, with 10 bases left between them. This CDR3 is built from 15 residues. CDR3 loop: CASSLGGHATDTQYF. The CDR3, as DNA: TGTGCCAGCAGCTTAGGGGGACATGCCACAGATACGCAGTATTTT. Drawing the rest from reference TRBV7-6 and TRBJ2-3, the complete variable domain is GAGVSQSPRYKVTKRGQDVALRCDPISGHVSLYWYRQALGQGPEFLTYFNYEAQQDKSGLPNDRFSAERPEGSISTLTIQRTEQRDSAMYRCASSLGGHATDTQYFGPGTRLTVL.